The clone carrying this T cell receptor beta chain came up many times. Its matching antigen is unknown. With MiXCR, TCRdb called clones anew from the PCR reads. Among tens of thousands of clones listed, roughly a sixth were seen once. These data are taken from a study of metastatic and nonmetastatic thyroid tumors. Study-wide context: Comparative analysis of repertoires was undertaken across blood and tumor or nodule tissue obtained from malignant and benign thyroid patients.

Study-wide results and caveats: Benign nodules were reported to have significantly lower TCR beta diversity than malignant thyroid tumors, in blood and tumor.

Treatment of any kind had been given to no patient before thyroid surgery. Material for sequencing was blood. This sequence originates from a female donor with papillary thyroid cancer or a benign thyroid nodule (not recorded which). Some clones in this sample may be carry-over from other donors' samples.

CDR3: CASSPPQGASQPQHF. The CDR3 nucleotides read TGTGCCAGCAGTCCCCCACAGGGGGCAAGTCAGCCCCAGCATTTT. V usage is TRBV2 and J usage is TRBJ1-5; 9 positions match TRBD1. The CDR3 extends over 15 amino acids. The germline CDR1 and CDR2 sequences are SNHLY and FYNNEI. V lost 5 bases and J lost 6; bases outside the gene matches: 8. The full variable domain, its missing parts supplied by reference TRBV2 and TRBJ1-5, is EPEVTQTPSHQVTQMGQEVILRCVPISNHLYFYWYRQILGQKVEFLVSFYNNEISEKSEIFDDQFSVERPDGSNFTLKIRSTKLEDSAMYFCASSPPQGASQPQHFGDGTRLSIL.